This TCR beta chain was documented in a study of blood T cell repertoires in COVID-19. Study as a whole: From the United States, Italy and Spain came samples of acute and convalescent COVID-19. PBMCs, B-cell-depleted T cells, or T cells were the source of the cDNA or gDNA that made up the material.

V lost 2 bases, J lost 0 bases, and 10 bases lay in between. The CDR3 has 15 amino acids. Germline lookup yields CDR1 MNHEY and CDR2 SVGEGT. The authors' processing: Nucleated cell number was recorded as an estimate derived from reference gene primer amplification. TCRdb's copy holds only in-frame clones and misses some; the assay was immunoSEQ multiplex PCR. V, J and clone size are those of that table, while D and trimming were read from the DNA. The repertoire holds around 290,000 clones, with more than 75% as singletons. Sample: peripheral blood. This receptor was obtained from a woman in her forties or fifties who had recovered from COVID-19. V and J are TRBV6-2 or TRBV6-3 and TRBJ1-2; D is unclear. CDR3 sequence reads: CASSYGGSPNYGYTF. CDR3 in DNA: TGTGCCAGCAGTTACGGCGGCAGCCCTAACTATGGCTACACCTTC.